This T cell receptor beta chain was sequenced for a study of cytomegalovirus exposure and HLA in healthy donors. As regards this clone: Its antigen is unknown.

PCR employed 60 Vbeta and 13 Jbeta primers. Data came from immunoSEQ multiplex PCR; TCRdb stores just in-frame clones and leaves some out. The data show about 180,000 clones, with roughly 80% seen just once and 6% to 7.5% held by the top ten. The CDR3 length is 15 residues. Trimming at V came to 3 bases and at J to 2 bases, leaving 8 bases not matched to a gene. From germline, CDR1 is SGHRS and CDR2 YFSETQ. Notes on the study in general: Relative to the approximately 700-donor mean, N-insertions were reportedly fewer in an Asian-associated ancestry cluster in a later analysis. Accounts indicate the classifier identified cytomegalovirus status with strong specificity and sensitivity. Many donors carried some public TCRs, although rarity characterized most TCR sequences.

The sequencing sample was made of PBMCs. The source is a man aged 25-40 years in good health and CMV-seropositive. The chain is built from TRBV5-1 and TRBJ2-7; TRBD1 matches at 7 bases. The DNA of the CDR3 is TGCGCCAGCAGCTCGGGACAGACCTTACCCTACGAGCAGTACTTC. Its protein is CASSSGQTLPYEQYF. Filled out from reference TRBV5-1 and TRBJ2-7, the complete variable domain reads KAGVTQTPRYLIKTRGQQVTLSCSPISGHRSVSWYQQTPGQGLQFLFEYFSETQRNKGNFPGRFSGRQFSNSRSEMNVSTLELGDSALYLCASSSGQTLPYEQYFGPGTRLTVT.